A selection of T cell receptor beta chains follows, all from one sample in a study of vaccination and CD4 T cells after COVID-19. Which antigens these TCRs recognize remains unknown. TCRdb analysed the PCR reads with MiXCR anew, one entry per CDR3 protein. The table includes 2,000 to 2,500 distinct CDR3 sequences, 36% detected once. Material for sequencing was CD4+ T cells from blood, cultured in vitro. These receptors were collected from a human donor in good health. Both conserved end residues are part of each CDR3. The order of the fields is CDR3 DNA, CDR3 protein, D gene, clone size, V gene, J gene. D genes are given only for firm matches. The listing skips clone size in some rows; elsewhere it reads once, few, many or a size class.

CDR3nt: TGCGCCAGCAGTAGGGGGCCAAATCAGCCCCAGCATTTT
CDR3aa: CASSRGPNQPQHF
d_gene: TRBD1
abundance: medium-sized
v_gene: TRBV10-2
j_gene: TRBJ1-5

CDR3nt: TGTGCCAGCAGCTTATTCTGGACTAGCGGGACCTCTTCAGTGGATACGCAGTATTTT
CDR3aa: CASSLFWTSGTSSVDTQYF
d_gene: TRBD2
abundance: -
v_gene: TRBV7-9
j_gene: TRBJ2-3

CDR3nt: TGTGCCAGCAGTCCTTCCTTATCCACTGAAGCTTTCTTT
CDR3aa: CASSPSLSTEAFF
d_gene: -
abundance: -
v_gene: TRBV28
j_gene: TRBJ1-1

CDR3nt: TGTGCCAGCAGCTTAGACGGCCCTCTATCTACAGATACGCAGTATTTT
CDR3aa: CASSLDGPLSTDTQYF
d_gene: -
abundance: -
v_gene: TRBV7-2
j_gene: TRBJ2-3

CDR3nt: TGTGCCACCAGCAGCGCCGGGACATTAGAGACCCAGTACTTC
CDR3aa: CATSSAGTLETQYF
d_gene: -
abundance: -
v_gene: TRBV15
j_gene: TRBJ2-5

CDR3nt: TGTGCCAGTACAGGACGAGTGGGCAATCAGCCCCAGCATTTT
CDR3aa: CASTGRVGNQPQHF
d_gene: -
abundance: -
v_gene: TRBV19
j_gene: TRBJ1-5

CDR3nt: TGCAGTGCTAGGTACGATAGCGGGAGTGAAATATATTTT
CDR3aa: CSARYDSGSEIYF
d_gene: TRBD2
abundance: few
v_gene: TRBV20-1
j_gene: TRBJ2-3

CDR3nt: TGTGCCAGCAGCTTAACTAGCGGGGAGCAGTACTTC
CDR3aa: CASSLTSGEQYF
d_gene: TRBD2
abundance: few
v_gene: TRBV7-9
j_gene: TRBJ2-7

CDR3nt: TGTGCCAGCAGCGATCCGGACCTGATGGACACTGAAGCTTTCTTT
CDR3aa: CASSDPDLMDTEAFF
d_gene: -
abundance: -
v_gene: TRBV5-5
j_gene: TRBJ1-1

CDR3nt: TGCAGTGCCGACAGGGGCAGAGGGGAGCTGTTTTTT
CDR3aa: CSADRGRGELFF
d_gene: TRBD1
abundance: few
v_gene: TRBV20-1
j_gene: TRBJ2-2

CDR3nt: TGCAGTGCTAGAGGTAGTAGCGACGAGCAGTACTTC
CDR3aa: CSARGSSDEQYF
d_gene: -
abundance: -
v_gene: TRBV20-1
j_gene: TRBJ2-7

CDR3nt: TGTGCCAGTAGTATCCGTGGAGATGGCTACACCTTC
CDR3aa: CASSIRGDGYTF
d_gene: -
abundance: few
v_gene: TRBV19
j_gene: TRBJ1-2

CDR3nt: TGTGCCTGGAGTCAGGGCCTGTACTACGAGCAGTACTTC
CDR3aa: CAWSQGLYYEQYF
d_gene: -
abundance: -
v_gene: TRBV30
j_gene: TRBJ2-7

CDR3nt: TGTGCCAGCAGCCTGGGGACCTACAATGAGCAGTTCTTC
CDR3aa: CASSLGTYNEQFF
d_gene: -
abundance: -
v_gene: TRBV6-2/TRBV6-3
j_gene: TRBJ2-1

CDR3nt: TGTGCCGCCAGTGATACTCGGACAGGGTCCGATACGCAGTATTTT
CDR3aa: CAASDTRTGSDTQYF
d_gene: TRBD1
abundance: -
v_gene: TRBV24-1
j_gene: TRBJ2-3

CDR3nt: TGTGCCAGCAGTCCCCTAGGTGGGGATGGCTACACCTTC
CDR3aa: CASSPLGGDGYTF
d_gene: -
abundance: -
v_gene: TRBV6-1
j_gene: TRBJ1-2

CDR3nt: TGCAGCGTTGAGGGACAGAGGAACACTGAAGCTTTCTTT
CDR3aa: CSVEGQRNTEAFF
d_gene: TRBD1
abundance: -
v_gene: TRBV29-1
j_gene: TRBJ1-1

CDR3nt: TGTGCCAGCAGCGGACAGGGAAACACCGGGGAGCTGTTTTTT
CDR3aa: CASSGQGNTGELFF
d_gene: TRBD1
abundance: -
v_gene: TRBV12-3/TRBV12-4
j_gene: TRBJ2-2

CDR3nt: TGTGCCAGCAGAGCGACCGGGGAGCTGTTTTTT
CDR3aa: CASRATGELFF
d_gene: -
abundance: few
v_gene: TRBV28
j_gene: TRBJ2-2

CDR3nt: TGTGCCAGCAGACCAGACGCCTATGGCTACACCTTC
CDR3aa: CASRPDAYGYTF
d_gene: -
abundance: few
v_gene: TRBV28
j_gene: TRBJ1-2

CDR3nt: TGTGCCTGGAGTGTGGGAGCATCCACCGGGGAGCTGTTTTTT
CDR3aa: CAWSVGASTGELFF
d_gene: -
abundance: -
v_gene: TRBV30
j_gene: TRBJ2-2

CDR3nt: TGCAGTGCTGACCCCCTGGGGACAGGGGACACAGATACGCAGTATTTT
CDR3aa: CSADPLGTGDTDTQYF
d_gene: TRBD1
abundance: few
v_gene: TRBV20-1
j_gene: TRBJ2-3

CDR3nt: TGTGCCAGCAGTTTATACCCTCAAGGAGCCGCCTATGGCTACACCTTC
CDR3aa: CASSLYPQGAAYGYTF
d_gene: -
abundance: few
v_gene: TRBV27
j_gene: TRBJ1-2

CDR3nt: TGTGCCACCACCCCTTTTGGAAGCGGGGGGAACAATGAGCAGTTCTTC
CDR3aa: CATTPFGSGGNNEQFF
d_gene: TRBD2
abundance: -
v_gene: TRBV15
j_gene: TRBJ2-1

CDR3nt: TGCGCCAGCAGCTTGCTCCGACAGAACTTTCTGAACACTGAAGCTTTCTTT
CDR3aa: CASSLLRQNFLNTEAFF
d_gene: -
abundance: -
v_gene: TRBV5-1
j_gene: TRBJ1-1

CDR3nt: TGTGCCAGCAGTCGGTTAGACGGCTACGAGCAGTACTTC
CDR3aa: CASSRLDGYEQYF
d_gene: -
abundance: -
v_gene: TRBV6-2/TRBV6-3
j_gene: TRBJ2-7

CDR3nt: TGTGCCAGCAGCCGTATAGGACAGAACACTGAAGCTTTCTTT
CDR3aa: CASSRIGQNTEAFF
d_gene: -
abundance: -
v_gene: TRBV9
j_gene: TRBJ1-1

CDR3nt: TGTGCCAGCAGCTTAGGGTCCACCACCTATGACAATGAGCAGTTCTTC
CDR3aa: CASSLGSTTYDNEQFF
d_gene: -
abundance: few
v_gene: TRBV7-9
j_gene: TRBJ2-1

CDR3nt: TGTGCCAGCAGCTTCTCCGTAAACTATGGCTACACCTTC
CDR3aa: CASSFSVNYGYTF
d_gene: -
abundance: few
v_gene: TRBV7-2
j_gene: TRBJ1-2

CDR3nt: TGTGCCAGCAGCTACGCGGTGACAGCGAACACCGGGGAGCTGTTTTTT
CDR3aa: CASSYAVTANTGELFF
d_gene: -
abundance: -
v_gene: TRBV7-2
j_gene: TRBJ2-2

CDR3nt: TGCAGTGCTAGGGCTAGCGGGATCAACAATGAGCAGTTCTTC
CDR3aa: CSARASGINNEQFF
d_gene: TRBD2
abundance: -
v_gene: TRBV20-1
j_gene: TRBJ2-1

CDR3nt: TGTGCCAGCAGTCCCCAGGCTGGTGCCGGGGAGCTGTTTTTT
CDR3aa: CASSPQAGAGELFF
d_gene: -
abundance: few
v_gene: TRBV12-3/TRBV12-4
j_gene: TRBJ2-2

CDR3nt: TGTGCCAGTAGAGCTGGGACTAGTGTGGAGACCCAGTACTTC
CDR3aa: CASRAGTSVETQYF
d_gene: TRBD2
abundance: few
v_gene: TRBV19
j_gene: TRBJ2-5

CDR3nt: TGTGCCAGCAGCTTTGACAGGGGGCGGAACACTGAAGCTTTCTTT
CDR3aa: CASSFDRGRNTEAFF
d_gene: TRBD1
abundance: -
v_gene: TRBV7-3
j_gene: TRBJ1-1

CDR3nt: TGTGCCAGTGGACAGGGGAATTCACCCCTCCACTTT
CDR3aa: CASGQGNSPLHF
d_gene: TRBD1
abundance: -
v_gene: TRBV19
j_gene: TRBJ1-6